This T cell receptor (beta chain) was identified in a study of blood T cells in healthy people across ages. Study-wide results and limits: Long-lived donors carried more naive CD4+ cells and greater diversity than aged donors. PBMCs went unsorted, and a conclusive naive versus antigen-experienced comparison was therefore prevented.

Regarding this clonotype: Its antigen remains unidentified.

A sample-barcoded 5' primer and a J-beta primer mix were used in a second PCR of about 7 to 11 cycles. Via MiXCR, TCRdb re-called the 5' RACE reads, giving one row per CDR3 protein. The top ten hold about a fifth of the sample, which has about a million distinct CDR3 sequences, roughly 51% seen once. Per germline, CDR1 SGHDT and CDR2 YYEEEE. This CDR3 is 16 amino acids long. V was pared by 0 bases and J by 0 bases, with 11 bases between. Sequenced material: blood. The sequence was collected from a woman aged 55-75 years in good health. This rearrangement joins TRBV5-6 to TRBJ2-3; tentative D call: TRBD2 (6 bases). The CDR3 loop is CASSLGWGTSTDTQYF. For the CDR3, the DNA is TGTGCCAGCAGCTTGGGGTGGGGGACTAGCACAGATACGCAGTATTTT. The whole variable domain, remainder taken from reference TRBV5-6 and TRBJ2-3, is DAGVTQSPTHLIKTRGQQVTLRCSPKSGHDTVSWYQQALGQGPQFIFQYYEEEERQRGNFPDRFSGHQFPNYSSELNVNALLLGDSALYLCASSLGWGTSTDTQYFGPGTRLTVL.